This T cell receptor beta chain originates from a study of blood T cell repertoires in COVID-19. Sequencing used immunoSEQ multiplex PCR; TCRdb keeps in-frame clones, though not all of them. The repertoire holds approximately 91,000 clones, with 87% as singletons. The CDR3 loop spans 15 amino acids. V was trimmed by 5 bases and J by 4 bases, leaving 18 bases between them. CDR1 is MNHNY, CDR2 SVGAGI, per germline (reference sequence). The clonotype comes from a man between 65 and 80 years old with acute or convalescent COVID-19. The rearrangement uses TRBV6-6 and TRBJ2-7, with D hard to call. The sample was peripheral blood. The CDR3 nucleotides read TGTGCCAGCAGTCCGTCGGATGCAGGCAGATACGAGCAGTACTTC. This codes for CASSPSDAGRYEQYF.